Each of the 16 T cell receptor beta chains below was sequenced from the same sample in a study of identical twins. TCRdb reanalysed the 5' RACE reads using MiXCR and keeps one entry per CDR3 protein. The data hold around 1.7 million distinct CDR3 sequences, with under 35% observed a single time. The sample consisted of cord blood. The receptor set was obtained from a newborn girl in good health.

The chain carries TRBV12-3 or TRBV12-4 and TRBJ2-6; 8 bases agree with TRBD1. CDR3 length equals 17 residues. The J segment lost 4 bases and the V segment lost 6 bases, leaving 11 bases of the junction unmatched. CDR3 amino acids: CASRGSGGASGANVLTF. The CDR3 DNA reads as TGTGCCAGCAGGGGGTCAGGGGGCGCATCGGGGGCCAACGTCCTGACTTTC.

In this sample, this clonotype turned up a few times. The chain uses TRBV28 and TRBJ2-1, with TRBD2 matching 7 bases. V shed 3 bases and J 6 bases; nucleotides not matched to a gene: 8. Germline V gives CDR1 MDHEN, CDR2 SYDVKM. The CDR3 is made up of 15 amino acids. CDR3 protein: CASSFREVGCNEQFF. CDR3 nucleotide sequence: TGTGCCAGCAGTTTTCGGGAGGTAGGATGCAATGAGCAGTTCTTC. The full variable domain, completed using reference TRBV28 and TRBJ2-1, is DVKVTQSSRYLVKRTGEKVFLECVQDMDHENMFWYRQDPGLGLRLIYFSYDVKMKEKGDIPEGYSVSREKKERFSLILESASTNQTSMYLCASSFREVGCNEQFFGPGTRLTVL.

The chain has TRBV20-1 and TRBJ2-5; D is unresolved. This CDR3 is built from 13 residues. Germline lookup yields CDR1 DFQATT and CDR2 SNEGSKA (reference sequence). Trimming shortened V by 0 bases and J by 7 bases, and 12 bases separated the two germline ends. The CDR3 here is CSARDGPLGTQYF. Here the CDR3 DNA reads TGCAGTGCTAGAGATGGACCCTTGGGGACCCAGTACTTC.

V is TRBV13 and J is TRBJ1-2; 8 bases line up with TRBD1. Germline CDR1 and CDR2: PRHDT and FYEKMQ (reference sequence). The CDR3 length is 14 residues. Trimming at V came to 4 bases and at J to 7 bases, leaving 8 bases not matched to a gene. CDR3 sequence reads: CASSSRQGTSGYTF. The CDR3 nucleotides are TGTGCCAGCAGCTCGAGACAGGGGACGAGTGGCTACACCTTC.

The rearrangement links TRBV7-2 to TRBJ1-6, with no clear D. The germline V gene encodes CDR1 SGHTA and CDR2 FQGNSA. V gave up 4 bases and J gave up 14 bases, with 15 bases separating them. The CDR3 is made up of 13 amino acids. CDR3 DNA: TGTGCCAGCAGCTCTCGACAAGTTTCGTCCCTCCACTTT. Its protein is CASSSRQVSSLHF.

The V and J genes are TRBV12-3 or TRBV12-4 and TRBJ1-2; TRBD1 matches at 7 bases. The CDR3 contains 16 residues. Trimming removed 4 bases from V and 2 bases from J; junction bases left unmatched: 10. CDR3 coding DNA: TGTGCCAGCAGTTACAGGGGCCGTCCTCCCAACTATGGCTACACCTTC. Translating gives CASSYRGRPPNYGYTF.

V and J are TRBV6-6 and TRBJ2-7; 9 bases are a match to TRBD1. Germline trimming cut 5 bases from V and 1 base from J; bases unmatched to any gene: 3. The CDR3 runs to 14 residues. The germline gives CDR1 MNHNY, CDR2 SVGAGI (reference sequence). As DNA, the CDR3 is TGTGCCAGCAGTCGGACAGGGGTGTCCTACGAGCAGTACTTC. Its translation: CASSRTGVSYEQYF.

The table lists this clonotype with a few counts. The V gene is TRBV28, the J gene TRBJ2-5; D unresolved. Trimming stripped 5 bases from V and 1 base from J, with 8 bases between. The germline CDR1 and CDR2 sequences are MDHEN and SYDVKM. The CDR3 runs 13 residues. The CDR3 loop reads CASSMAVQETQYF. CDR3 in DNA: TGTGCCAGCAGTATGGCAGTCCAAGAGACCCAGTACTTC.

The chain joins TRBV7-8 to TRBJ2-4, with 9 bases identical to TRBD1. Near its end, the DNA agrees better with TRBJ2-7, so the J call may be wrong. The germline V gene encodes CDR1 SGHVS and CDR2 FQNEAQ. This CDR3 has 15 amino acids. The DNA of the CDR3 is TGTGCCAGCAGCTTAGTGGACAGGGGCCTTTACGAGCAGTACTTC. It specifies CASSLVDRGLYEQYF.

This clonotype was observed a few times. The rearrangement joins TRBV12-3 or TRBV12-4 to TRBJ2-5; D perhaps matches TRBD1 (5 bases). The CDR3 is made up of 14 amino acids. V shed 6 bases and J shed 2 bases, with 13 bases lying between them. CDR3 DNA sequence: TGTGCCAGCAGGTTGGGGCGCTCTCAAGAGACCCAGTACTTC. Its translation is CASRLGRSQETQYF.

The gene calls are TRBV4-2 and TRBJ2-3; TRBD2 matches at 8 bases. The CDR3 contains 15 residues. Germline assignment: CDR1 LGHNA and CDR2 YNFKEQ. V shed 3 bases, J shed 2 bases, and the junction held 4 bases outside the gene matches. The chain's CDR3 is CASSQRRGVTDTQYF. For the CDR3, the DNA is TGTGCCAGCAGCCAGCGGCGGGGGGTCACAGATACGCAGTATTTT.

The chain joins TRBV14 to TRBJ2-1; 14 bases agree with TRBD2. Germline CDR1 SGHDN, CDR2 FVKESK. The CDR3 is 18 amino acids. With 0 bases clipped from V and 11 bases from J, the junction kept 12 bases outside the gene matches. CDR3 region: CASSQEFRWTSGGPKQFF. The CDR3 DNA follows: TGTGCCAGCAGCCAAGAATTCAGGTGGACTAGCGGGGGGCCAAAGCAGTTCTTC.

The CDR3 spells CSARGGPFNYGYTF. CDR3 sequence (DNA): TGCAGTGCTAGGGGGGGCCCCTTTAACTATGGCTACACCTTC. V and J are TRBV20-1 and TRBJ1-2, with D possibly matching TRBD1 (6 bases). CDR1 and CDR2 (germline): DFQATT, SNEGSKA (reference sequence). Trimming shortened V by 3 bases and J by 1 base, and 12 bases separated the two germline ends. This CDR3 comprises 14 residues.

This clonotype was recorded a few times. This chain uses TRBV5-1 with TRBJ1-1; D call uncertain. Germline CDR1 is SGHRS and CDR2 is YFSETQ. V dropped 2 bases and J dropped 0 bases, with 17 bases sitting between them. CDR3 length: 17 residues. As DNA, the CDR3 is TGCGCCAGCAGCTTCCGTGAAAGGGCAGATCTGAACACTGAAGCTTTCTTT. Protein: CASSFRERADLNTEAFF. Full variable domain (remainder filled in from reference TRBV5-1 and TRBJ1-1): KAGVTQTPRYLIKTRGQQVTLSCSPISGHRSVSWYQQTPGQGLQFLFEYFSETQRNKGNFPGRFSGRQFSNSRSEMNVSTLELGDSALYLCASSFRERADLNTEAFFGQGTRLTVV.

The gene calls are TRBV24-1 and TRBJ2-1; 8 nucleotides align to TRBD2. There are 15 residues in the CDR3. V lost 4 bases and J lost 7; bases outside the gene matches: 8. Looked up from germline, CDR1 is KGHDR and CDR2 is SFDVKD. For the CDR3, the DNA is TGTGCCACCAGTGACGGTCCCGGGACTAGAAATGAGCAGTTCTTC. Protein sequence: CATSDGPGTRNEQFF.

Remarks on this clonotype: A junction end diverges from the germline sequence, so it may reflect a read error. The CDR3 sequence is CASGDWNAGELFF. CDR3 sequence (DNA): TGTGCCTCTGGTGACTGGAACGCCGGGGAGCTGTTTTTT. The chain joins TRBV6-1 to TRBJ2-2; D ambiguous. The germline gives CDR1 MNHNS, CDR2 SASEGT. The CDR3 totals 13 residues.